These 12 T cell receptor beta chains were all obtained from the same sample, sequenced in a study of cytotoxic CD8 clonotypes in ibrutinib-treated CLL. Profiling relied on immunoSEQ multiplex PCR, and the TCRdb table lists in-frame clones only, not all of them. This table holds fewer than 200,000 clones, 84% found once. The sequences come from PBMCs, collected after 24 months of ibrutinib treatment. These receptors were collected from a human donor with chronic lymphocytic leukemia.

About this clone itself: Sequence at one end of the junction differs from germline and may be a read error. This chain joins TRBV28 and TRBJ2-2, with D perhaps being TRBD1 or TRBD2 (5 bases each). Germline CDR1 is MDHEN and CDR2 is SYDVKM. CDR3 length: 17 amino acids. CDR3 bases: TGTGCCAGCAGTTTTTCCCTTAGCTTAGACGGGACCGGGGAACTGTTTTTT. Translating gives CASSFSLSLDGTGELFF.

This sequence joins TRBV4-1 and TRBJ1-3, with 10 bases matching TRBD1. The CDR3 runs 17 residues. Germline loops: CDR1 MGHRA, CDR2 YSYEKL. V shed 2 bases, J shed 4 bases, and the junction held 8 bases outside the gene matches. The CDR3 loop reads CASSQMGQGRRGNTIYF. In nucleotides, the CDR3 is TGCGCCAGCAGCCAAATGGGACAGGGGCGGCGAGGAAACACCATATATTTT.

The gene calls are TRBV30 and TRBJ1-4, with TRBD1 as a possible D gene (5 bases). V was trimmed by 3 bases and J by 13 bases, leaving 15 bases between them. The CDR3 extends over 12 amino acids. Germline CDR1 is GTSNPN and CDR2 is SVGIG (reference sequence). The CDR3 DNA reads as TGTGCCTGGAGCCGGGGGAAAGCCGTACTGTTTTTT. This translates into CAWSRGKAVLFF.

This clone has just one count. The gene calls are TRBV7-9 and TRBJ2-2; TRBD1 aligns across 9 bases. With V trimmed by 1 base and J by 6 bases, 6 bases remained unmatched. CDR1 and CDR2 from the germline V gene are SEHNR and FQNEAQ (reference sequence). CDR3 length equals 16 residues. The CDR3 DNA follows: TGTGCCAGCAGCTTAGGGCCGGGGACAGGGTCCGGGGAGCTGTTTTTT. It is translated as CASSLGPGTGSGELFF.

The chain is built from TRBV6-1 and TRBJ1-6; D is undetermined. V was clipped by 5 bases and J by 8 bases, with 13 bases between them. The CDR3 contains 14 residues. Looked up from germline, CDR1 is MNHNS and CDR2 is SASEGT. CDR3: CASSLLGWDSPLHF. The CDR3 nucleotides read TGTGCCAGCAGTTTGTTGGGGTGGGATTCACCCCTCCACTTT.

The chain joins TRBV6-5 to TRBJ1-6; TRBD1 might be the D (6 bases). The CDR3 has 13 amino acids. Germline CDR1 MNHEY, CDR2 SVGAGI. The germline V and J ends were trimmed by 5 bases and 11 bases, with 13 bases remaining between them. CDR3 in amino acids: CASSQQGRPPLHF. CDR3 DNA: TGTGCCAGCAGTCAACAGGGTCGGCCACCCCTCCACTTT.

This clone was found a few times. CDR3 region: CASRHLSGHPWPLHF. Written as DNA, the CDR3 is TGTGCCAGCAGACATTTATCGGGACACCCTTGGCCCCTCCACTTT. The J gene is TRBJ1-6, the V gene TRBV25-1, with a weak D call TRBD1 (6 bases). The CDR3 covers 15 residues. CDR1 and CDR2 from the germline V gene are MGHDK and SYGVNS. V gave up 6 bases and J gave up 13 bases, with 22 bases separating them.

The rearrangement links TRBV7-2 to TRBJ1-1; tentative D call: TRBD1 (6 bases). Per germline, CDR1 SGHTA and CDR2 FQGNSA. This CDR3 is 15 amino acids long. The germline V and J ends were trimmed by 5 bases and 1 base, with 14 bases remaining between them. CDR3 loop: CASSRRVGGNTEAFF. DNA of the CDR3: TGTGCCAGCAGCAGACGCGTAGGGGGGAACACTGAAGCTTTCTTT.

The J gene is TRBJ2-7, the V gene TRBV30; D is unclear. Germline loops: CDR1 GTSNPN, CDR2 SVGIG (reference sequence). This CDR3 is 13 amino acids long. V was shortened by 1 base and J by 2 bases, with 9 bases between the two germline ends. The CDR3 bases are TGTGCCTGGAGTGGTGCGGTGACCTACGAGCAGTACTTC. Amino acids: CAWSGAVTYEQYF. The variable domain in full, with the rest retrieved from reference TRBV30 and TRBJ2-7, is SQTIHQWPATLVQPVGSPLSLECTVEGTSNPNLYWYRQAAGRGLQLLFYSVGIGQISSEVPQNLSASRPQDRQFILSSKKLLLSDSGFYLCAWSGAVTYEQYFGPGTRLTVT.

This chain's CDR3 is CASSEGQVTEAFF. CDR3 nucleotides: TGTGCCAGCAGTGAGGGGCAGGTCACTGAAGCTTTCTTT. V and J are TRBV6-1 and TRBJ1-1, with D tentatively TRBD1 (5 bases). Trimming took 3 bases from V and 4 from J, leaving 9 bases between them. Looked up from germline, CDR1 is MNHNS and CDR2 is SASEGT. CDR3 size: 13 residues.

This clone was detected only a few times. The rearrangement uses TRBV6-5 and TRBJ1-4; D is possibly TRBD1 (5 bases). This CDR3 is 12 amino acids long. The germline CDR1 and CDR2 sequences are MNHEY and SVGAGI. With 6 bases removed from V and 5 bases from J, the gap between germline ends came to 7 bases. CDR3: CASRRGNEKLFF. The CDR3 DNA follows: TGTGCCAGCAGGAGGGGAAATGAAAAACTGTTTTTT.

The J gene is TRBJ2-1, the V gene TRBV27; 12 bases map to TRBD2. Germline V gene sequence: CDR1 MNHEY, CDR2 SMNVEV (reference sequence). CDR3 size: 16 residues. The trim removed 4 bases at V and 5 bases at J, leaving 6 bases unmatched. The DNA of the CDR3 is TGTGCCAGCAGTTACCGGACTAGCGGGGTGAACAATGAGCAGTTCTTC. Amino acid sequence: CASSYRTSGVNNEQFF.